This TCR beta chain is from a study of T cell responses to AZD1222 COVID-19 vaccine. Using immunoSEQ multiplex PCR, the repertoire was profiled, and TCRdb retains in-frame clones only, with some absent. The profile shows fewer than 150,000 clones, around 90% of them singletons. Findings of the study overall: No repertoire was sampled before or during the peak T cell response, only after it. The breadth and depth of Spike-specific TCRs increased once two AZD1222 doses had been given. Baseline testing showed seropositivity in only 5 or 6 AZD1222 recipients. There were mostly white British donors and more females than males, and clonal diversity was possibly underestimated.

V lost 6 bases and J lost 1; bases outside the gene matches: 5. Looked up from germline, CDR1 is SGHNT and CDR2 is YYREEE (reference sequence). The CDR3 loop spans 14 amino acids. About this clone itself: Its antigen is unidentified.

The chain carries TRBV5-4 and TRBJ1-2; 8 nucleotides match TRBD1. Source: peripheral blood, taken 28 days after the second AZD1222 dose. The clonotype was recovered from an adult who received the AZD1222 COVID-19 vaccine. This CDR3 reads CASNPGGLNYGYTF. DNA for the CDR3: TGTGCCAGCAACCCAGGGGGCCTTAACTATGGCTACACCTTC.